The 32 T cell receptor beta chains given below trace back to one sample, sequenced in a study of T cells in women clearing cervical HPV infection. Generated by immunoSEQ multiplex PCR, the TCRdb table keeps only in-frame clones and is missing some. The repertoire table contains roughly 25,000 clones. The material sequenced was blood buffy coat. The receptor set was obtained from a woman aged 18-70 years with a cervical HPV16 infection that either progressed to CIN3+ or cleared (not recorded which).

A remark on this clone: The read gets to within 3 residues of the CDR3 end, and the germline J gene fills in the rest. This chain connects TRBV11-2 to TRBJ1-2; maybe TRBD1 (6 bases). The CDR3 extends over 12 amino acids. Per the germline V gene, CDR1 is SGHAT and CDR2 is FQNNGV. The V end was cut by 2 bases, the J end by 6 bases, with 7 bases between. This chain's CDR3 is CASSLNRDGYTF. The CDR3 bases that were read are TGTGCCAGCAGCTTAAACAGGGATGGC.

A word on this clone: The CDR3 end is not reached by the read, which stops 3 residues before it; the germline J gene fills it in. This sequence joins TRBV19 and TRBJ2-1; 7 positions match TRBD2. CDR3 length equals 16 residues. CDR1 and CDR2 (germline): LNHDA, SQIVND (reference sequence). J was trimmed by 0 bases and V by 7 bases; bases with no gene match: 9. The CDR3 bases that were read are TGTGCCAGTACTACCAGCGGGGCAAGCTCCTACAATGAG. Amino acid sequence: CASTTSGASSYNE. The CDR3 as a whole reads CASTTSGASSYNEQFF.

With respect to this clone: The CDR3 is cut off 3 residues early in the read; its end comes from the germline J gene. The gene calls are TRBV7-9 and TRBJ1-2; D possibly corresponds to TRBD1 (6 bases). Germline lookup yields CDR1 SEHNR and CDR2 FQNEAQ (reference sequence). The CDR3 runs 15 residues. The sequenced CDR3 bases are TGTGCCAGCAGCTTAGTACAGGGTGCCTCCCACGAC. Translation: CASSLVQGASHD. The full CDR3 protein is CASSLVQGASHDYTF.

Details on this clone: The CDR3 end is not reached by the read, which stops 3 residues before it; the germline J gene fills it in. This chain connects TRBV20-1 to TRBJ2-2; 15 bases align to TRBD2. Germline V lookup: CDR1 DFQATT, CDR2 SNEGSKA (reference sequence). Germline trimming cut 5 bases from V and 2 bases from J; bases unmatched to any gene: 3. There are 16 residues in the CDR3. Incomplete CDR3 DNA: TGCAGTGCTGGACTAGCGGGAGGGAGAAACACCGGGGAG. It encodes CSAGLAGGRNTGE. The entire CDR3 sequence reads CSAGLAGGRNTGELFF.

Regarding this clone: The CDR3 extends 3 residues past the end of the read, so its final part is completed from the germline J gene. This chain joins TRBV20-1 and TRBJ2-7, with TRBD2 matching over 7 bases. The CDR3 length is 15 residues. Germline lookup yields CDR1 DFQATT and CDR2 SNEGSKA (reference sequence). V lost 3 bases, J lost 0 bases, and 8 bases stayed unmatched. The sequenced part of the CDR3 DNA is TGCAGTGCTAGGCCAGCTGGCGGGAGCTCCTACGAG. It translates to CSARPAGGSSYE. The full CDR3 protein is CSARPAGGSSYEQYF.

This clone registers medium-sized (0.01 to 0.1%) by frequency. The read stops 3 residues short of the end of the CDR3; the missing end is completed from the germline J gene. The rearrangement uses TRBV13 and TRBJ2-2; the D gene could be TRBD1 or TRBD2 (5 bases each). CDR3 size: 14 residues. Germline CDR1 reads PRHDT; CDR2 reads FYEKMQ (reference sequence). V gave up 5 bases and J gave up 4 bases, with 11 bases separating them. The covered CDR3 bases are TGTGCCAGCAGCGGCAGGGAGTTCACCGGGGAG. Amino acid sequence: CASSGREFTGE. The CDR3 in full is CASSGREFTGELFF.

Of note for this clone: The read finishes 3 residues shy of the CDR3 end, and the germline J gene is used to complete it. The gene calls are TRBV11-2 and TRBJ2-3; TRBD2 might be the D (6 bases). This CDR3 has 15 amino acids. Trimming stripped 6 bases from V and 0 bases from J, with 13 bases between. Looked up from germline, CDR1 is SGHAT and CDR2 is FQNNGV. The CDR3 region is CASRRPGGSTDTQYF. CDR3 DNA (partial): TGTGCCAGCAGACGACCTGGGGGGAGCACAGATACG.

On this clone: The sequence runs out 3 residues before the end of the CDR3; the remainder is reconstructed from the germline J gene. The V and J genes are TRBV5-4 and TRBJ2-6; D is possibly TRBD2 (6 bases). The CDR3 is made up of 16 amino acids. V lost 4 bases and J 0 bases, leaving 11 bases between the germline ends. Germline lookup yields CDR1 SGHNT and CDR2 YYREEE (reference sequence). CDR3 DNA (partial): TGTGCCAGCAGCGACCCGGGACTCTCTGGGGCCAACGTC. Protein sequence: CASSDPGLSGANV. The complete CDR3 protein is CASSDPGLSGANVLTF.

On this clone itself: The CDR3 end lies 3 residues beyond the end of the read and is filled in from the germline J gene. The J gene is TRBJ1-1, the V gene TRBV6-2 or TRBV6-3; D perhaps matches TRBD1 (5 bases). The CDR3 consists of 12 residues. Germline lookup yields CDR1 MNHEY and CDR2 SVGEGT. Trimming pared 4 bases from V and 5 bases from J, leaving 8 bases between. CDR3 DNA, as far as it was read: TGTGCCAGCAGTTTCGGGGGAACTGAA. It specifies CASSFGGTE. The entire CDR3 protein is CASSFGGTEAFF.

Concerning this clone: The missing CDR3 end, 3 residues past where the read stops, is filled in from the germline J gene. This chain uses TRBV5-1 with TRBJ2-5, with 7 nucleotides matching TRBD1. CDR1 and CDR2 (germline): SGHRS, YFSETQ. V was clipped by 2 bases and J by 3 bases; unmatched bases: 7. The CDR3 spans 15 residues. The DNA read from the CDR3 is TGCGCCAGCAGCTTTTCGACAGGGAGTAAAGAGACC. Translating it yields CASSFSTGSKET. The full CDR3 is CASSFSTGSKETQYF. Drawing the rest from reference TRBV5-1 and TRBJ2-5, the complete variable domain is KAGVTQTPRYLIKTRGQQVTLSCSPISGHRSVSWYQQTPGQGLQFLFEYFSETQRNKGNFPGRFSGRQFSNSRSEMNVSTLELGDSALYLCASSFSTGSKETQYFGPGTRLLVL.

Of note for this clone: The sequenced fragment ends 3 residues before the CDR3 boundary, so the rest is inferred from the germline J gene. The genes are TRBV7-9 and TRBJ2-2, with D maybe TRBD2 (6 bases). Germline CDR1 reads SEHNR; CDR2 reads FQNEAQ (reference sequence). The CDR3 totals 13 residues. V was cut by 4 bases and J by 7 bases, with 10 bases left in between. The CDR3 is CASSSQGGGELFF. The part of the CDR3 DNA that was read is TGTGCCAGCAGCTCCCAGGGAGGCGGGGAG.

To note about this clone: The missing CDR3 end, 3 residues past where the read stops, is filled in from the germline J gene. The chain joins TRBV11-2 to TRBJ1-1; maybe TRBD1 (6 bases). V gave up 3 bases and J gave up 1 base, with 9 bases separating them. The germline V gene encodes CDR1 SGHAT and CDR2 FQNNGV. The length of the CDR3 is 14 residues. The CDR3 protein is CASSFLGGNTEAFF. The part of the CDR3 DNA that was read is TGTGCCAGCAGCTTCTTAGGGGGGAACACTGAA.

As for this clone: The read terminates 3 residues ahead of where the CDR3 ends, so the germline J gene completes it. The gene calls are TRBV13 and TRBJ1-2; weak D call: TRBD1 (5 bases). The CDR3 loop spans 15 amino acids. The V end was cut by 1 base, the J end by 4 bases, with 13 bases between. Germline-derived CDR1 and CDR2 are PRHDT and FYEKMQ (reference sequence). The DNA read from the CDR3 is TGTGCCAGCAGCTTAGCAGGGAATCCCGCCTATGGC. This sequence encodes CASSLAGNPAYG. The full-length CDR3 reads as CASSLAGNPAYGYTF.

About this clone: The read comes to an end 3 residues before the CDR3 does, leaving the germline J gene to fill in the end. The rearrangement joins TRBV5-1 to TRBJ1-4; 7 positions match TRBD1. CDR3 length equals 14 residues. Germline values: CDR1 SGHRS, CDR2 YFSETQ. V shed 4 bases, J shed 5 bases, and the junction held 5 bases outside the gene matches. CDR3 region: CASSAGTVNEKLFF. The CDR3 bases that were read are TGCGCCAGCAGCGCCGGGACAGTAAATGAAAAA.

Note on this clone: The read stops 3 residues short of the end of the CDR3; the missing end is completed from the germline J gene. The genes are TRBV7-8 and TRBJ1-1, with D possibly being TRBD1 (5 bases). CDR1 SGHVS and CDR2 FQNEAQ come from the germline V gene. Trimming stripped 6 bases from V and 0 bases from J, with 14 bases between. The CDR3 spans 15 residues. The DNA read from the CDR3 is TGTGCCAGCAGTCTCATCGGACACGTGAACACTGAA. The encoded protein is CASSLIGHVNTE. The entire CDR3 protein reads CASSLIGHVNTEAFF.

This clone is medium-sized by frequency. The read halts 3 residues ahead of the CDR3 end, with the missing end drawn from the germline J gene. The rearrangement uses TRBV14 and TRBJ2-4; 8 bases agree with TRBD1. The trim removed 3 bases at V and 0 bases at J, leaving 4 bases unmatched. CDR1 SGHDN and CDR2 FVKESK come from the germline V gene. This CDR3 region has 16 residues. The CDR3 reads CASSQATGVAKNIQYF. The covered CDR3 bases are TGTGCCAGCAGCCAGGCGACAGGGGTAGCCAAAAACATT. Full variable domain (missing parts from reference TRBV14 and TRBJ2-4): EAGVTQFPSHSVIEKGQTVTLRCDPISGHDNLYWYRRVMGKEIKFLLHFVKESKQDESGMPNNRFLAERTGGTYSTLKVQPAELEDSGVYFCASSQATGVAKNIQYFGAGTRLSVL.

Turning to this clone: The read comes to an end 3 residues before the CDR3 does, leaving the germline J gene to fill in the end. The chain joins TRBV12-3 or TRBV12-4 to TRBJ2-1, with 7 bases that match TRBD1. This CDR3 is 14 amino acids long. V was pared by 2 bases and J by 4 bases, with 2 bases of the junction left unmatched. CDR3 in amino acids: CASSLSDRYNEQFF. CDR3 DNA (partial): TGTGCCAGCAGTTTATCGGACAGGTACAATGAG.

On this clone itself: The CDR3 is cut off 3 residues early in the read; its end comes from the germline J gene. The rearrangement uses TRBV19 and TRBJ2-3, with D maybe TRBD1 (6 bases). With 4 bases removed from V and 3 bases from J, the gap between germline ends came to 11 bases. CDR1 LNHDA and CDR2 SQIVND come from the germline V gene (reference sequence). The CDR3 sequence is 14 residues long. CDR3 bases read: TGTGCCAGTAGTAGGGTCCAGGGGACAGATACG. It yields the protein CASSRVQGTDT. The full CDR3 reads CASSRVQGTDTQYF.

Comments on this clone: Read data end 3 residues before the CDR3 end; the end is taken from the germline J gene. V gene TRBV19 combines with J gene TRBJ2-1, with 7 bases matching TRBD1. The germline V gene has CDR1 LNHDA and CDR2 SQIVND (reference sequence). The CDR3 has 15 residues. V lost 4 bases, J lost 0 bases, and 3 bases stayed unmatched. CDR3 DNA (partial): TGTGCCAGTAGTAGACCAGGGGGCTCCTACAATGAG. Its protein product is CASSRPGGSYNE. The CDR3 in its entirety is CASSRPGGSYNEQFF.

As concerns this clone: Read coverage stops 3 residues before the CDR3 terminus; the germline J gene supplies the remainder. The chain uses TRBV6-1 and TRBJ1-1; D might be TRBD1 (5 bases). The germline V gene has CDR1 MNHNS and CDR2 SASEGT. The CDR3 has 13 amino acids. The covered CDR3 bases are TGTGCCAGCAGTGAAGGGAGGCAGGGCAGC. Residues: CASSEGRQGS. The full CDR3 reads CASSEGRQGSAFF.

Concerning this clone: The read gets to within 3 residues of the CDR3 end, and the germline J gene fills in the rest. The V gene is TRBV20-1, the J gene TRBJ1-1, with a weak D call TRBD1 (5 bases). This CDR3 contains 14 residues. The germline V and J ends were trimmed by 5 bases and 3 bases, with 16 bases remaining between them. Germline V CDR1 and CDR2: DFQATT, SNEGSKA (reference sequence). Partial CDR3 DNA: TGCAGTGCTGCGGTGGGGGGGGGTTACACTGAA. Its protein is CSAAVGGGYTE. Given in full, the CDR3 is CSAAVGGGYTEAFF.

Partial CDR3 DNA: TGTGCCAGCAGCCAAGGACAGGGAAACTATGGT. Translated: CASSQGQGNYG. The whole CDR3 sequence is CASSQGQGNYGQYF. The chain couples TRBV7-9 to TRBJ2-4; TRBD1 matches at 8 bases. The read terminates 3 residues before the CDR3 end, so the remaining end is supplied by the germline J gene. This CDR3 spans 14 amino acids. Germline V lookup: CDR1 SEHNR, CDR2 FQNEAQ (reference sequence).

To note about this clone: The CDR3 end is not reached by the read, which stops 3 residues before it; the germline J gene fills it in. V is TRBV18 and J is TRBJ1-2; the D gene is possibly TRBD1 (5 bases). The CDR3 loop spans 14 amino acids. Germline lookup yields CDR1 KGHSH and CDR2 LQKENI. The sequenced CDR3 bases are TGTGCCAGCTCACCAAGAGACAGATCTCTCGGC. This codes for CASSPRDRSLG. The CDR3 as a whole reads CASSPRDRSLGYTF.

Regarding this clone: Sequencing ends 3 residues short of the CDR3 end; the germline J gene provides the rest. This chain links TRBV7-8 with TRBJ2-3, with 7 bases fitting TRBD1. This CDR3 has 14 amino acids. Germline CDR1 is SGHVS and CDR2 is FQNEAQ. The V and J ends lost 5 bases and 6 bases, in that order; junction bases with no gene match: 8. The CDR3 DNA, read in part, is TGTGCCAGCAGCCCGGGGACAGAGAAGGATACG. This encodes CASSPGTEKDT. The entire CDR3 reads CASSPGTEKDTQYF.

Worth noting for this clone: Read coverage stops 3 residues before the CDR3 terminus; the germline J gene supplies the remainder. The chain employs TRBV10-2 and TRBJ2-7, with TRBD1 identical over 7 bases. CDR1 and CDR2 from the germline V gene are WSHSY and SAAADI. Unmatched junction bases numbered 4, after V lost 0 bases and J lost 2 bases. The CDR3 has 15 residues. The covered CDR3 bases are TGCGCCAGCAGTGAGTCTAACAGGGGAACCTACGAG. Protein product: CASSESNRGTYE. The complete CDR3 sequence is CASSESNRGTYEQYF.

As for this clone: The sequenced fragment ends 3 residues before the CDR3 boundary, so the rest is inferred from the germline J gene. The V call is TRBV14, the J call TRBJ1-2, with TRBD1 identical over 7 bases. CDR3 size: 12 residues. The germline CDR1 and CDR2 sequences are SGHDN and FVKESK. The sequenced CDR3 bases are TGTGCCAGCAGCCCTCAGGGGGTGGGC. This encodes CASSPQGVG. The full CDR3 sequence reads CASSPQGVGYTF. Based on the CDR3 plus reference TRBV14 and TRBJ1-2, the full variable domain is EAGVTQFPSHSVIEKGQTVTLRCDPISGHDNLYWYRRVMGKEIKFLLHFVKESKQDESGMPNNRFLAERTGGTYSTLKVQPAELEDSGVYFCASSPQGVGYTFGSGTRLTVV.

Note on this clone: The read terminates 3 residues ahead of where the CDR3 ends, so the germline J gene completes it. The chain has TRBV11-2 and TRBJ1-4; 8 bases line up with TRBD1. The CDR3 extends over 15 amino acids. Trimming at V came to 3 bases and at J to 7 bases, leaving 7 bases not matched to a gene. The germline CDR1 and CDR2 sequences are SGHAT and FQNNGV. The CDR3 reads CASSFQGQGGEKLFF. The part of the CDR3 DNA that was read is TGTGCCAGCAGCTTCCAAGGACAGGGAGGTGAAAAA.

On this clone itself: The read ends 3 residues early relative to the CDR3; the germline J gene fills the gap. The rearrangement joins TRBV11-3 to TRBJ2-5, with 11 bases aligning to TRBD1. This CDR3 comprises 15 residues. The V segment lost 4 bases and the J segment 5 bases; nucleotides outside the gene matches: 6. Germline loops: CDR1 SGHNT, CDR2 YENEEA. CDR3 DNA (partial): TGTGCCAGCAGCTGGATCCGGGACAGGGGGGAGACC. It codes for CASSWIRDRGET. The CDR3 reads in full as CASSWIRDRGETQYF.

Concerning this clone: The CDR3 goes on 3 residues after the read ends, and that part is filled in from the germline J gene. This chain links TRBV29-1 with TRBJ2-3; D ambiguous. The V end lost 1 base, the J end lost 1 base, and 6 bases lay between the germline ends. The CDR3 is made up of 13 amino acids. The germline V gene encodes CDR1 SQVTM and CDR2 ANQGSEA. The sequenced CDR3 bases are TGCAGCGTTGAAGGTCAGGGCACAGATACG. It codes for CSVEGQGTDT. The complete CDR3 reads CSVEGQGTDTQYF.

Regarding this clone: Relative to the germline gene, one junction end is altered; a read error may explain this. The DNA ends 3 residues before the CDR3 does, and the rest of the CDR3 is filled in from the germline J gene. Distinct nucleotide sequences in the sample also encode this CDR3. The chain couples TRBV7-9 to TRBJ1-3, with D unclear. This CDR3 is 13 amino acids long. The germline V gene encodes CDR1 SEHNR and CDR2 FQNEAQ (reference sequence). CDR3 sequence: CASSRSAENTIYF. The CDR3 DNA, read in part, is TGTGCCAGCAGCAGGAGCGCTGAAAACACG.

Points on this clone: Germline and junction disagree at one end, which may indicate a read error. The read ends 3 residues before the CDR3 terminus; that terminus is restored from the germline J gene. V gene TRBV7-7 combines with J gene TRBJ1-2, with a tentative D call TRBD1 (5 bases). Germline CDR1 SSHAT, CDR2 FNYEAQ (reference sequence). The CDR3 sequence is 15 residues long. CDR3 DNA (partial): TGTGCTAGCAGCTTGGGACTAGCGGAATACAATGAC. Amino acids: CASSLGLAEYND. The complete CDR3 reads CASSLGLAEYNDYTF. The variable domain in full, with the rest retrieved from reference TRBV7-7 and TRBJ1-2, is GAGVSQSPRYKVTKRGQDVTLRCDPISSHATLYWYQQALGQGPEFLTYFNYEAQPDKSGLPSDRFSAERPEGSISTLTIQRTEQRDSAMYRCASSLGLAEYNDYTFGSGTRLTVV.

CDR3 sequence: CASSDGQVPFGDYTF. CDR3 DNA, as far as it was read: TGTGCCAGCAGTGACGGACAGGTCCCTTTTGGCGAC. The J gene is TRBJ1-2, the V gene TRBV6-1; 7 nucleotides align to TRBD1. The DNA ends 3 residues before the CDR3 does, and the rest of the CDR3 is filled in from the germline J gene. Per the germline V gene, CDR1 is MNHNS and CDR2 is SASEGT. The CDR3 consists of 15 residues.